A single sample gave rise to the 3 T cell receptor beta chains below, sequenced in a study of T cell repertoires in cytomegalovirus infection. Each CDR3 protein gets one entry after TCRdb re-called the reads with MiXCR. The sample has hundreds of thousands of distinct CDR3 sequences, roughly 36% seen once. The sequencing input was PBMCs. These receptors all come from a human donor in good health (CMV status not recorded). Some clones in this sample may be carry-over from other donors' samples.

In its sample, this clonotype was seen once. The J gene is TRBJ2-7, the V gene TRBV6-5; 10 nucleotides agree with TRBD1. CDR3 length: 14 residues. The V gene end was trimmed by 5 bases and the J gene end by 5 bases; junction bases not matched to a gene: 6. The germline V gene has CDR1 MNHEY and CDR2 SVGAGI. This CDR3 reads CASSPWTGGDEQYF. For the CDR3, the DNA is TGTGCCAGCAGTCCTTGGACAGGGGGGGACGAGCAGTACTTC.

This chain connects TRBV5-4 to TRBJ1-2; 8 bases fit TRBD1. The germline gives CDR1 SGHNT, CDR2 YYREEE (reference sequence). The trim removed 0 bases at V and 4 bases at J, leaving 8 bases unmatched. The CDR3 runs 16 residues. CDR3 region: CASSLGPGQGVYGYTF. The CDR3 region has the DNA TGTGCCAGCAGCTTGGGCCCAGGACAGGGAGTCTATGGCTACACCTTC.

CDR3 sequence: CASSLGQSNEKLFF. The DNA of the CDR3 is TGCGCCAGCAGCTTGGGGCAGTCAAATGAAAAACTGTTTTTT. This rearrangement joins TRBV5-1 to TRBJ1-4; D not resolved. With 0 bases removed from V and 5 bases from J, the gap between germline ends came to 8 bases. Germline CDR1 and CDR2: SGHRS and YFSETQ. The CDR3 spans 14 residues.